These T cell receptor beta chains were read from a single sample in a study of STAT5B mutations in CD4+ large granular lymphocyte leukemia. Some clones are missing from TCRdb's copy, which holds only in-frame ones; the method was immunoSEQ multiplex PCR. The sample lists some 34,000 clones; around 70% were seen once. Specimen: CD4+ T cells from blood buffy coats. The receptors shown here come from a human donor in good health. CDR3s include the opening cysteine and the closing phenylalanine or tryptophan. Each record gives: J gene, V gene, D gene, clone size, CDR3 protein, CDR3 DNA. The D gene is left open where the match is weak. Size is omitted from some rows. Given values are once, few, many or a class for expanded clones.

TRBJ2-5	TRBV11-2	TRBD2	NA	CASSLAGGTQETQYF	TGTGCCAGCAGCTTAGCGGGAGGGACCCAAGAGACCCAGTACTTC
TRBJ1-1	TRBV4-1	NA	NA	CASSQDTGTEAFF	TGCGCCAGCAGCCAAGATACAGGCACTGAAGCTTTCTTT
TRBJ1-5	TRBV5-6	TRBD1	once	CASSPSRDRFYSNQPQHF	TGTGCCAGCAGCCCTTCCCGGGACAGGTTTTATAGCAATCAGCCCCAGCATTTT
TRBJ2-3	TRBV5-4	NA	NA	CASSSPPLTDTQCF	TGTGCCAGCAGCTCCCCGCCCCTCACAGATACGCAGTGTTTT
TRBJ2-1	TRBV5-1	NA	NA	CASSLLPRASARNEQFF	TGCGCCAGCAGCTTGCTTCCCCGGGCTAGCGCCCGCAATGAGCAGTTCTTC
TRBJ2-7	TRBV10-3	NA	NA	CAISEQGPYEQYF	TGTGCCATCAGTGAGCAGGGTCCCTACGAGCAGTACTTC
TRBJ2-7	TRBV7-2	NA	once	CASSDVRAGSYEQYF	TGTGCCAGCAGCGACGTACGGGCAGGCTCCTACGAGCAGTACTTC
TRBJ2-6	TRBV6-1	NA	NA	CASSEVGPDSGANVLTF	TGTGCCAGCAGTGAAGTAGGGCCAGACTCTGGGGCCAACGTCCTGACTTTC
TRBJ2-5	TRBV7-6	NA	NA	CAIEETQYF	TGTGCCATCGAAGAGACCCAGTACTTC
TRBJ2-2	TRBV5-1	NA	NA	CASSFRDRTGELFF	TGCGCCAGCAGCTTCAGGGACCGAACCGGGGAGCTGTTTTTT
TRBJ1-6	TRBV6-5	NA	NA	CASSRRGNSPLHF	TGTGCCAGCAGTAGGAGGGGTAATTCACCCCTCCACTTT
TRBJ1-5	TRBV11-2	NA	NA	CASSPNPGTSRHF	TGTGCCAGCAGCCCCAACCCCGGGACGAGCAGGCATTTT
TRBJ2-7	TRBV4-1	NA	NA	CASSQPLTPLTPYEQYF	TGCGCCAGCAGCCAACCATTGACCCCCCTAACGCCTTACGAGCAGTACTTC
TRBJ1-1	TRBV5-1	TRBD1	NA	CASSLIITGASTEAFF	TGCGCCAGCAGCTTGATCATAACAGGGGCGAGCACTGAAGCTTTCTTT
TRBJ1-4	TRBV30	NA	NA	CAWTWKGGRGEKLFF	TGTGCCTGGACTTGGAAGGGGGGGAGAGGTGAAAAACTGTTTTTT